A single sample gave rise to the 29 T cell receptor beta chains below, sequenced in a study of blood T cells in healthy people across ages. A J-beta primer mix and a sample-barcoded 5' primer were used in a second PCR of roughly 6 to 12 cycles. TCRdb re-derived calls from the 5' RACE reads in MiXCR, one entry per CDR3 protein. The sample lists some 1.7 million distinct CDR3 sequences, over 25% occurring once. Source material: blood. The receptors were gathered from a woman in her 30s in good health.

In its sample, this clonotype was seen a few times. The V and J genes are TRBV27 and TRBJ2-7; TRBD2 is a possible D gene (6 bases). V lost 8 bases, J lost 9 bases, and 23 bases lay in between. Germline loops: CDR1 MNHEY, CDR2 SMNVEV (reference sequence). The CDR3 loop spans 14 amino acids. The CDR3 sequence is CASSSGGIVSRQYF. DNA for the CDR3: TGTGCCAGCTCCTCCGGAGGGATTGTATCGAGGCAGTACTTC.

This clonotype was counted only a few times. The V gene is TRBV2, the J gene TRBJ2-5, with TRBD2 as a possible D gene (6 bases). V was pared by 0 bases and J by 4 bases, with 12 bases between. The CDR3 is 15 residues long. Germline CDR1 and CDR2: SNHLY and FYNNEI. Written as DNA, the CDR3 is TGTGCCAGCAGTGAAGCGAGAGGTAGCGGAGAGACCCAGTACTTC. This translates into CASSEARGSGETQYF.

This clonotype was recorded many times. The CDR3 sequence: CASSEWSGPLASYEQYF. CDR3 coding DNA: TGTGCCAGCAGTGAATGGTCCGGGCCTCTAGCCTCCTACGAGCAGTACTTC. The chain links TRBV6-1 to TRBJ2-7; perhaps TRBD2 as D (5 bases). V lost 2 bases, J lost 0 bases, and 17 bases lay in between. This CDR3 is built from 17 residues. Germline assignment: CDR1 MNHNS and CDR2 SASEGT.

This clonotype showed up many times. The CDR3 loop reads CASSVARYRGSTEQFF. CDR3 coding DNA: TGTGCCAGCAGCGTAGCTCGGTACAGGGGATCAACAGAGCAGTTCTTC. The chain recombines TRBV9 with TRBJ2-1; 7 nucleotides line up with TRBD1. This CDR3 is built from 16 residues. Germline-derived CDR1 and CDR2 are SGDLS and YYNGEE. Germline trimming cut 0 bases from V and 10 bases from J; bases unmatched to any gene: 13.

There are a few counts of this clonotype. The chain is built from TRBV6-6 and TRBJ1-1, with D uncertain. Looked up from germline, CDR1 is MNHNY and CDR2 is SVGAGI (reference sequence). This CDR3 comprises 13 residues. Trimming stripped 7 bases from V and 1 base from J, with 10 bases between. The CDR3 spells CASTGRENTEAFF. In DNA form, the CDR3 reads TGTGCCAGCACAGGCCGGGAGAACACTGAAGCTTTCTTT.

This clonotype was counted ten times or more. CDR3 protein: CASSRGGYEQFF. CDR3 sequence (DNA): TGCGCCAGCAGCCGAGGCGGCTATGAGCAGTTCTTC. The chain joins TRBV4-1 to TRBJ2-1; no clear D gene. This CDR3 is 12 amino acids long. Trimming removed 4 bases at V and 8 bases at J, with 9 bases between. CDR1 is MGHRA, CDR2 YSYEKL, per germline.

J is TRBJ1-2 and V is TRBV7-9; 8 positions agree with TRBD1. The CDR3 has 16 amino acids. V lost 5 bases to trimming and J lost 7 bases; unmatched junction nucleotides: 15. Germline V CDR1 and CDR2: SEHNR, FQNEAQ (reference sequence). As DNA, the CDR3 is TGTGCCAGCAGCAAAGCGGGACAGGCTTTGTTTGTTGGCTACACCTTC. Protein: CASSKAGQALFVGYTF.

The V call is TRBV7-2, the J call TRBJ2-1; D unclear. Germline assignment: CDR1 SGHTA and CDR2 FQGNSA. The length of the CDR3 is 14 residues. V was clipped by 5 bases and J by 6 bases, with 14 bases between them. This CDR3 reads CASSPKYSANEQFF. The CDR3, as DNA: TGTGCCAGCAGCCCCAAATACAGTGCCAATGAGCAGTTCTTC.

The J gene is TRBJ2-3, the V gene TRBV20-1; no clear D. CDR1 and CDR2 (germline): DFQATT, SNEGSKA (reference sequence). Trimming cost V 3 bases and J 4 bases, with 8 bases left between them. CDR3 size: 12 residues. Here the CDR3 reads CSASPSADTQYF. CDR3 coding DNA: TGCAGTGCTAGTCCCTCGGCAGATACGCAGTATTTT.

The genes are TRBV5-1 and TRBJ1-2; D call uncertain. This CDR3 has 14 residues. Trimming shortened V by 1 base and J by 4 bases, and 11 bases separated the two germline ends. Germline-derived CDR1 and CDR2 are SGHRS and YFSETQ. The DNA of the CDR3 is TGCGCCAGCAGCTTGCGGCAGGATGTCTATGGCTACACCTTC. Protein sequence: CASSLRQDVYGYTF.

This clonotype was seen only a few times. The rearrangement uses TRBV15 and TRBJ1-5; a weak D match, TRBD1 (6 bases). This CDR3 is built from 14 residues. The V and J ends lost 5 bases and 4 bases respectively, with 12 bases between them. The germline CDR1 and CDR2 sequences are LNHNV and YYDKDF (reference sequence). Here the CDR3 reads CATSRGGANQPQHF. Written as DNA, the CDR3 is TGTGCCACCAGCCGTGGGGGGGCTAATCAGCCCCAGCATTTT.

Concerning this clonotype: A read error is possible here, since a much larger clone lies one base away. The chain has TRBV7-6 and TRBJ2-7, with TRBD1 matching 7 bases. From germline, CDR1 is SGHVS and CDR2 FNYEAQ. CDR3 length equals 15 residues. V trimming: 1 base; J trimming: 3 bases; junction bases outside the gene matches: 6. The CDR3 region is CASSLEGGRVYEQYF. For the CDR3, the DNA is TGTGCCAGCAGCTTAGAAGGGGGCAGGGTCTACGAGCAGTACTTC.

The J gene is TRBJ2-7, the V gene TRBV5-6; D is ambiguous. This CDR3 has 13 amino acids. Germline assignment: CDR1 SGHDT and CDR2 YYEEEE. Trimming took off 4 bases at V and 5 bases at J, with 13 bases between the two ends. CDR3 region: CASSSAWLNEQYF. The CDR3 DNA is TGTGCCAGCAGCAGTGCCTGGTTGAACGAGCAGTACTTC.

The sample holds a few counts of this clonotype. The chain uses TRBV5-1 and TRBJ2-1, with D perhaps matching TRBD1 or TRBD2 (5 bases each). Germline V CDR1 and CDR2: SGHRS, YFSETQ. CDR3 size: 15 residues. Trimming pared 4 bases from V and 8 bases from J, leaving 19 bases between. The CDR3 nucleotides read TGCGCCAGCAGCCCGGGGACGCTCGTCCGAGATGAGCAGTTCTTC. Translated, it gives CASSPGTLVRDEQFF.

This clonotype was counted a few times. The chain carries TRBV18 and TRBJ2-5; no reliable D call. Germline CDR1 KGHSH, CDR2 LQKENI. Deletions cut 3 bases from V and 0 bases from J, with 8 bases between. CDR3 length: 14 residues. CDR3: CASSPGENQETQYF. The CDR3 DNA is TGTGCCAGCTCACCCGGTGAAAACCAAGAGACCCAGTACTTC.

On this clonotype itself: Since a much larger clone is just one base distant, this may be a read error. V and J are TRBV29-1 and TRBJ2-5; D could derive from TRBD1 or TRBD2 (5 bases each). Germline CDR1 reads SQVTM; CDR2 reads ANQGSEA. CDR3 length: 13 residues. V was cut by 4 bases and J by 5 bases, with 14 bases left in between. CDR3 residues: CSVGRGAVETQYF. The CDR3 DNA reads as TGCAGCGTTGGAAGAGGGGCTGTCGAGACCCAGTACTTC.

The chain couples TRBV6-1 to TRBJ1-2; weak D call: TRBD1 (6 bases). Germline CDR1 reads MNHNS; CDR2 reads SASEGT. The V end lost 2 bases, the J end lost 4 bases, and 20 bases lay between the germline ends. This CDR3 is 17 amino acids long. As DNA, the CDR3 is TGTGCCAGCAGTGAAACCCCTCCAGGGGCAGTCTTCTATGGCTACACCTTC. Protein product: CASSETPPGAVFYGYTF.

The chain is built from TRBV27 and TRBJ1-4; possible D gene TRBD1, 5 bases. CDR3 length equals 15 residues. Per germline, CDR1 MNHEY and CDR2 SMNVEV (reference sequence). Trimming pared 6 bases from V and 2 bases from J, leaving 13 bases between. The CDR3 nucleotides read TGTGCCAGCAGCGCCCCAGGGAAGACTAATGAAAAACTGTTTTTT. The encoded protein is CASSAPGKTNEKLFF.

Note on this clonotype: At one end, the junction sequence differs from germline, possibly due to a read error. The CDR3 reads CASRGGLANTGEPFF. DNA for the CDR3: TGTGCCAGCAGAGGGGGACTAGCGAACACCGGGGAGCCGTTTTTT. The chain uses TRBV7-2 and TRBJ2-2; 10 bases map to TRBD2. Looked up from germline, CDR1 is SGHTA and CDR2 is FQGNSA. This CDR3 spans 15 amino acids.

The J gene is TRBJ2-1, the V gene TRBV5-4, with 8 positions matching TRBD2. This CDR3 has 16 residues. CDR1 and CDR2 (germline): SGHNT, YYREEE (reference sequence). Unmatched junction bases numbered 10, after V lost 6 bases and J lost 2 bases. In nucleotides, the CDR3 is TGTGCCAGCATTCGTGTTGAGCGGGAGACCTACAATGAGCAGTTCTTC. It encodes CASIRVERETYNEQFF. The variable domain in full, completed from reference TRBV5-4 and TRBJ2-1, reads ETGVTQSPTHLIKTRGQQVTLRCSSQSGHNTVSWYQQALGQGPQFIFQYYREEENGRGNFPPRFSGLQFPNYSSELNVNALELDDSALYLCASIRVERETYNEQFFGPGTRLTVL.

This clonotype was counted ten times or more. The V gene is TRBV5-1, the J gene TRBJ1-2, with 11 bases matching TRBD1. The CDR3 is 18 amino acids. Germline assignment: CDR1 SGHRS and CDR2 YFSETQ. With 4 bases clipped from V and 4 bases from J, the junction kept 15 bases outside the gene matches. Here the CDR3 reads CASSPWTGGAVIIYGYTF. CDR3 sequence (DNA): TGCGCCAGCAGCCCGTGGACAGGGGGCGCCGTAATTATCTATGGCTACACCTTC.

The chain is built from TRBV28 and TRBJ1-4; no reliable D call. This CDR3 spans 13 amino acids. V lost 10 bases to trimming and J lost 5 bases, with 14 bases between them. CDR1 is MDHEN and CDR2 is SYDVKM in the germline V gene. The CDR3, as DNA: TGTGCCACCGCGGCCCTGAGGAATGAAAAACTGTTTTTT. Its translation: CATAALRNEKLFF. The entire variable domain, with the rest obtained from reference TRBV28 and TRBJ1-4, is as follows: DVKVTQSSRYLVKRTGEKVFLECVQDMDHENMFWYRQDPGLGLRLIYFSYDVKMKEKGDIPEGYSVSREKKERFSLILESASTNQTSMYLCATAALRNEKLFFGSGTQLSVL.

Of note for this clonotype: This may be a read error: a much more frequent sequence differs by one nucleotide. The rearrangement joins TRBV28 to TRBJ2-1; 10 nucleotides align to TRBD1. Trimming took 6 bases from V and 10 from J; bases not matched to a gene: 6. Germline V gene lookup returns CDR1 MDHEN and CDR2 SYDVKM. The CDR3 runs to 13 residues. The CDR3 is CASRGQGPYEQFF. The CDR3 DNA reads TGTGCCAGCAGGGGACAGGGGCCCTACGAGCAGTTCTTC.

Only a few counts were recorded for this clonotype. The gene calls are TRBV15 and TRBJ1-5; perhaps TRBD1 as D (5 bases). The germline V gene encodes CDR1 LNHNV and CDR2 YYDKDF (reference sequence). Trimming cost V 6 bases and J 2 bases, with 14 bases left between them. This CDR3 comprises 15 residues. CDR3 sequence: CATRLTGDGNQPQHF. CDR3 nucleotide sequence: TGTGCCACCAGGCTAACAGGAGACGGCAATCAGCCCCAGCATTTT.

V and J are TRBV28 and TRBJ1-5; no reliable D call. This CDR3 has 13 amino acids. Deletions cut 3 bases from V and 9 bases from J, with 12 bases between. The germline V gene has CDR1 MDHEN and CDR2 SYDVKM. As DNA, the CDR3 is TGTGCCAGCAGTTTGAGGTCCCCGGCGCCCCAGCATTTT. Translated, it gives CASSLRSPAPQHF. Full variable domain (outside the CDR3, taken from reference TRBV28 and TRBJ1-5): DVKVTQSSRYLVKRTGEKVFLECVQDMDHENMFWYRQDPGLGLRLIYFSYDVKMKEKGDIPEGYSVSREKKERFSLILESASTNQTSMYLCASSLRSPAPQHFGDGTRLSIL.

The sample holds many counts of this clonotype. The chain is built from TRBV7-2 and TRBJ2-1; TRBD2 might be the D (5 bases). The germline V and J ends were trimmed by 1 base and 5 bases, with 12 bases remaining between them. The CDR3 loop spans 15 amino acids. Germline assignment: CDR1 SGHTA and CDR2 FQGNSA. The CDR3 bases are TGTGCCAGCAGCTTAGGCGGCGGGCTGAACAATGAGCAGTTCTTC. Its protein is CASSLGGGLNNEQFF.

This clonotype has more than one count but fewer than ten. Here the CDR3 DNA reads TGTGCCAGCAGTTACTCGAAGGTGGCGAGGGGAAGCACAGATACGCAGTATTTT. Its protein product is CASSYSKVARGSTDTQYF. The chain recombines TRBV6-5 with TRBJ2-3; D may correspond to TRBD1 or TRBD2 (5 bases each). Trimming removed 0 bases from V and 0 bases from J, with 16 bases in between. Germline values: CDR1 MNHEY, CDR2 SVGAGI. The CDR3 covers 18 residues.

This clonotype was detected only a few times. The rearrangement uses TRBV15 and TRBJ1-1; 7 bases agree with TRBD1. The CDR3 has 14 residues. Germline V gene data show CDR1 as LNHNV and CDR2 as YYDKDF (reference sequence). V lost 3 bases and J lost 5; bases outside the gene matches: 6. The CDR3 region has the DNA TGTGCCACCAGCAGGGTGACAGGGAGTACTGAAGCTTTCTTT. Translating it yields CATSRVTGSTEAFF.

The V call is TRBV6-6, the J call TRBJ2-7; 7 positions match TRBD1. The CDR3 is 15 amino acids. Trimming took 4 bases from V and 6 from J; bases not matched to a gene: 12. Germline lookup yields CDR1 MNHNY and CDR2 SVGAGI (reference sequence). The CDR3 spells CASSLRPHRGTEQYF. CDR3 nucleotide sequence: TGTGCCAGCAGTTTGAGGCCCCACAGGGGTACCGAGCAGTACTTC.